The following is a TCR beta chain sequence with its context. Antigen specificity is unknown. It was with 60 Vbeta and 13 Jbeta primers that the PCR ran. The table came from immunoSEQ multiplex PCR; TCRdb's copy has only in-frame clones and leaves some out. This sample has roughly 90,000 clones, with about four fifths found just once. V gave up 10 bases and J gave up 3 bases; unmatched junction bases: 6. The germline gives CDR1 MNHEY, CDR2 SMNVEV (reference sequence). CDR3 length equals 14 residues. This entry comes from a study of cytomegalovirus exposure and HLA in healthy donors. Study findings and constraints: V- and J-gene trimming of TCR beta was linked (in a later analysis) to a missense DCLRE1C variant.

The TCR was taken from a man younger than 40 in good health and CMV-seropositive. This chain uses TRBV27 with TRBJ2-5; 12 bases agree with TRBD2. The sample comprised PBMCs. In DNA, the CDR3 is TGTGCCACCAGGCTAGCGGGAGGGAAAGAGACCCAGTACTTC. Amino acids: CATRLAGGKETQYF.